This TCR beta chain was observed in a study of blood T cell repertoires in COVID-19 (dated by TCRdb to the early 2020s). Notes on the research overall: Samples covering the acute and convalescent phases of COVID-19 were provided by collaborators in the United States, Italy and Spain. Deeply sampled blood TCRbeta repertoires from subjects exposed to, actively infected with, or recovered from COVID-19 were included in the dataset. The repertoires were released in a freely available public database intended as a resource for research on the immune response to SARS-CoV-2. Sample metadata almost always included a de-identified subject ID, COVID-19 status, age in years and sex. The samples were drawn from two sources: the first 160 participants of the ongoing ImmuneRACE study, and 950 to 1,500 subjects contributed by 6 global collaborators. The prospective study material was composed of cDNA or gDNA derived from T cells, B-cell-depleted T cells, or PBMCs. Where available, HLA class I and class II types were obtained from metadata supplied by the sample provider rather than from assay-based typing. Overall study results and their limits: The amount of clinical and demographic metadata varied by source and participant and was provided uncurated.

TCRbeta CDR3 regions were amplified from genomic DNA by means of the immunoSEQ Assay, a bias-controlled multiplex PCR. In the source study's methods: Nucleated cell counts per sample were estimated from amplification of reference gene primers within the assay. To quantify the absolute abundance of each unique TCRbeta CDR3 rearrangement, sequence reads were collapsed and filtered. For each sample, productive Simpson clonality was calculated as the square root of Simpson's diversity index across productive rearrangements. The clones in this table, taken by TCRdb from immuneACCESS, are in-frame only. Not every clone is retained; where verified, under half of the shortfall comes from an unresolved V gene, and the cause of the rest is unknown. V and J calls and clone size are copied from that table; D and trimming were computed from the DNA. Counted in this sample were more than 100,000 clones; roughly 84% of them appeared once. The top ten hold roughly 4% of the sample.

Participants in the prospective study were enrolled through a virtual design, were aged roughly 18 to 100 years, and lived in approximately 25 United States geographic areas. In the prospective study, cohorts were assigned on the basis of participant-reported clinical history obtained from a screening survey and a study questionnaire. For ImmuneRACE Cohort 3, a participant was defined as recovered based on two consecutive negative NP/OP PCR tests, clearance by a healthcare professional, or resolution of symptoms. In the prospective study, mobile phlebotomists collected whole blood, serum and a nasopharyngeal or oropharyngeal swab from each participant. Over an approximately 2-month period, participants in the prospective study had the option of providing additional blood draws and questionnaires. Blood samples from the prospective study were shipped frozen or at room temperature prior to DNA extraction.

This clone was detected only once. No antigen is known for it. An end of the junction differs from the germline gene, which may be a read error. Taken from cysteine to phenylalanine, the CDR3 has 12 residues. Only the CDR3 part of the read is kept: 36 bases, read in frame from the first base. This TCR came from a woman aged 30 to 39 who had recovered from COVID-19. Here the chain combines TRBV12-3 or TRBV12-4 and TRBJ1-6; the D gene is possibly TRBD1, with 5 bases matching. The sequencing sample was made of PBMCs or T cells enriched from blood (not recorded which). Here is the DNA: TGTGCCAGCAGCCAGGGAATTGGAACCCTCCACTTC. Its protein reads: CASSQGIGTLHF.